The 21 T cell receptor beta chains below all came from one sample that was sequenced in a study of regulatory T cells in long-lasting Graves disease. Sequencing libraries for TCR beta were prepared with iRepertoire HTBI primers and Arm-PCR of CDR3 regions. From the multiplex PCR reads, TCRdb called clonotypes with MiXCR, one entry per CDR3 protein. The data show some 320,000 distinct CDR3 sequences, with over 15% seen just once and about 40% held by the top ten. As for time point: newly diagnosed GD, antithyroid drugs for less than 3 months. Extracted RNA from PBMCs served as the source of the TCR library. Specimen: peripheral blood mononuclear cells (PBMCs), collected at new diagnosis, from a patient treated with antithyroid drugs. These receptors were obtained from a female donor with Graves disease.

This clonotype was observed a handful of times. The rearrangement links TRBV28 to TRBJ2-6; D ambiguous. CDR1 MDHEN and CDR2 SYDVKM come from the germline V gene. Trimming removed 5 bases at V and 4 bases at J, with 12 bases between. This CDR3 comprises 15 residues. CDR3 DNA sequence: TGTGCCAGCAGTCCGCTGGGTCCAGGGGCCAACGTCCTGACTTTC. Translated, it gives CASSPLGPGANVLTF. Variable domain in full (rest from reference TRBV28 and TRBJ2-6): DVKVTQSSRYLVKRTGEKVFLECVQDMDHENMFWYRQDPGLGLRLIYFSYDVKMKEKGDIPEGYSVSREKKERFSLILESASTNQTSMYLCASSPLGPGANVLTFGAGSRLTVL.

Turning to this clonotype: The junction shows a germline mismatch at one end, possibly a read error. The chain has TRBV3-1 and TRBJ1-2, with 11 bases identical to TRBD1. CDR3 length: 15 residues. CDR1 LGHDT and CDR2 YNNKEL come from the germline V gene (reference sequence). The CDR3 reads CASSPKRTGGSGYTF. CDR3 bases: TGTGCTAGCAGCCCAAAGCGGACAGGGGGCTCTGGCTACACCTTC.

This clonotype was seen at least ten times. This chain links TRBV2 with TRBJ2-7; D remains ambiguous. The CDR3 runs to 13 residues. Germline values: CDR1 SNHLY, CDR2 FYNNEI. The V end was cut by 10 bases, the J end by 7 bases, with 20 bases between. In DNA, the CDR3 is TGTGCCACCGCGAGATCTCGGATTCGTGAGCAGTACTTC. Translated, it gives CATARSRIREQYF.

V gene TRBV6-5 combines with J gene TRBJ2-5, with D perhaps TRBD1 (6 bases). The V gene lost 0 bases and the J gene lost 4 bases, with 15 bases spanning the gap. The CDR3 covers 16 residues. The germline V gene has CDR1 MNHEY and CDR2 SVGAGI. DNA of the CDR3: TGTGCCAGCAGTTACTCAAGGGGGATTGGTGGAGAGACCCAGTACTTC. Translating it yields CASSYSRGIGGETQYF.

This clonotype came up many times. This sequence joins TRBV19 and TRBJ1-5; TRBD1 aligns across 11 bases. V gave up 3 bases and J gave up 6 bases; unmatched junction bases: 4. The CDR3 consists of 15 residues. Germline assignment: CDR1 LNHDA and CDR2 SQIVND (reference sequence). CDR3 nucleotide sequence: TGTGCCAGTAGTATGGACAGGGGGCAAGGTCAGCCCCAGCATTTT. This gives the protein CASSMDRGQGQPQHF.

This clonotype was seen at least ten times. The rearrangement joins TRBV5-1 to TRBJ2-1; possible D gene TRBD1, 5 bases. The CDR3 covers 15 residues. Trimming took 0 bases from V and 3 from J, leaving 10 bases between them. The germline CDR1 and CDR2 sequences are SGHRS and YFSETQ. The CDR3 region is CASSLVGQGYNEQFF. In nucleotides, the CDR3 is TGCGCCAGCAGCTTGGTAGGGCAGGGCTACAATGAGCAGTTCTTC.

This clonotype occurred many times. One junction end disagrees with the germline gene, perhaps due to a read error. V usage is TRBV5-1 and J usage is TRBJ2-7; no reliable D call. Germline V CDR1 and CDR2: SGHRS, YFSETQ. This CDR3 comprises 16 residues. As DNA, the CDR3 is TGTGCCAGCAGCTTGAGTCATGTAATGAATGCCTACGAGCAGTACTTC. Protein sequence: CASSLSHVMNAYEQYF.

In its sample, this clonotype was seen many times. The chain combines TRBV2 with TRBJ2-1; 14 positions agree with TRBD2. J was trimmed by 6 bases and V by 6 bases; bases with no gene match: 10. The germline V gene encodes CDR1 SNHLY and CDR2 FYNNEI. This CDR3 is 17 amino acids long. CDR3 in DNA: TGTGCCAGCAGGGAACCGACTAGCGGGAGGGCCGTCAATGAGCAGTTCTTC. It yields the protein CASREPTSGRAVNEQFF.

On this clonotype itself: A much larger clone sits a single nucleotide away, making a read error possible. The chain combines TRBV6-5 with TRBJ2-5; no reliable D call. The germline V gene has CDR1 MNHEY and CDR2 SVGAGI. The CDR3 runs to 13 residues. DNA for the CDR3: TGTGCCAGCAGTTATAGCTCGCAAGAGACCCGGTACTTC. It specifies CASSYSSQETRYF.

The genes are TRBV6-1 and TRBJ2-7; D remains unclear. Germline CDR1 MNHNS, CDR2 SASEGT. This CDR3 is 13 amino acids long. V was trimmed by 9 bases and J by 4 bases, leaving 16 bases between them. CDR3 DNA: TGTGCCAGTTCGGAAAGGCCTCGGTACGAGCAGTACTTC. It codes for CASSERPRYEQYF.

DNA for the CDR3: TGTGCCAGCAGTTACCCGGGGACTCCATACAATGAGCAGTTCTTC. It is translated as CASSYPGTPYNEQFF. The rearrangement uses TRBV6-2 or TRBV6-3 and TRBJ2-1; tentatively, D is TRBD2 (6 bases). Trimming pared 2 bases from V and 4 bases from J, leaving 12 bases between. Germline CDR1 is MNHEY and CDR2 is SVGEGT. The CDR3 is 15 residues long.

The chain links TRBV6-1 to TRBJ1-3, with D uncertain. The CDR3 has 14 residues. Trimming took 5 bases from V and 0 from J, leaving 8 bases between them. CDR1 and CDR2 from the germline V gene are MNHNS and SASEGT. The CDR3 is CASSQGTSGNTIYF. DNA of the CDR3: TGTGCCAGCAGTCAAGGTACCTCTGGAAACACCATATATTTT.

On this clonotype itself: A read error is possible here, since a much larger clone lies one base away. CDR3 sequence reads: CAGSLLGGTQYF. CDR3 DNA: TGTGCCGGCAGCCTGCTCGGGGGGACCCAGTACTTC. V is TRBV7-9 and J is TRBJ2-5, with D tentatively TRBD2 (6 bases). Germline V gene data show CDR1 as SEHNR and CDR2 as FQNEAQ (reference sequence). CDR3 size: 12 residues. Looking up the rest from reference TRBV7-9 and TRBJ2-5 gives the full variable domain: DTGVSQNPRHKITKRGQNVTFRCDPISEHNRLYWYRQTLGQGPEFLTYFQNEAQLEKSRLLSDRFSAERPKGSFSTLEIQRTEQGDSAMYLCAGSLLGGTQYFGPGTRLLVL.

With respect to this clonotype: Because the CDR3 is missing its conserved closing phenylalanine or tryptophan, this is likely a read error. The CDR3 loop is CASSSGLAGANEQFS. For the CDR3, the DNA is TGTGCCAGCAGCTCGGGACTAGCGGGAGCCAATGAGCAGTTCTCC. V is TRBV7-3 and J is TRBJ2-1, with 14 bases fitting TRBD2. Trimming at V came to 4 bases and at J to 6 bases, leaving 2 bases not matched to a gene. The length of the CDR3 is 15 residues. From germline, CDR1 is SGHTA and CDR2 FQGTGA.

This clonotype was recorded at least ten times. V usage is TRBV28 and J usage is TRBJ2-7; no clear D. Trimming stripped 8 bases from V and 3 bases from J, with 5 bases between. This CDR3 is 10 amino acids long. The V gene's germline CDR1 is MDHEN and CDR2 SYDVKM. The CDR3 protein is CASSDYEQYF. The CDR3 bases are TGTGCCAGCTCCGACTACGAGCAGTACTTC. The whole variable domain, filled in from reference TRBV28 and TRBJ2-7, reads DVKVTQSSRYLVKRTGEKVFLECVQDMDHENMFWYRQDPGLGLRLIYFSYDVKMKEKGDIPEGYSVSREKKERFSLILESASTNQTSMYLCASSDYEQYFGPGTRLTVT.

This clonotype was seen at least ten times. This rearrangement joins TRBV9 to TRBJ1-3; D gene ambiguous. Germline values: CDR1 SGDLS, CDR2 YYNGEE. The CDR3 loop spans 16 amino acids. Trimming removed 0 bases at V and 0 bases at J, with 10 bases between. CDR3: CASSVEGRISGNTIYF. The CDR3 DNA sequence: TGTGCCAGCAGCGTAGAAGGACGCATCTCTGGAAACACCATATATTTT.

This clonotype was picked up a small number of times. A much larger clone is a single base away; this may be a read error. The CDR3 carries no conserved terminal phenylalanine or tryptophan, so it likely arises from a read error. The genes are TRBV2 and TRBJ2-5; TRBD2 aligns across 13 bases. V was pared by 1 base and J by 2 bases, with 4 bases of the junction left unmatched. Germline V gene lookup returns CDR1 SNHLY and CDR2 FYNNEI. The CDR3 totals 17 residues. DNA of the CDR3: TGTGCCAGCAGTGAAGAGTTGACTAGCGGGAGGCAAGAGACCCAGTACCTC. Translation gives CASSEELTSGRQETQYL.

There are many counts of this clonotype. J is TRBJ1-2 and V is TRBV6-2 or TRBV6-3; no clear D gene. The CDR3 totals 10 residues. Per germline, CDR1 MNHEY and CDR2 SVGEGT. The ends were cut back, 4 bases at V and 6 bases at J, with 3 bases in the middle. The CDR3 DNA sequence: TGTGCCAGCAGTTCGGATGGCTACACCTTC. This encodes CASSSDGYTF.

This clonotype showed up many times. CDR3 bases: TGTGCCAGCAGTGACTACCACGAGCAGTACTTC. This sequence encodes CASSDYHEQYF. The chain couples TRBV2 to TRBJ2-7; D remains unclear. The CDR3 covers 11 residues. Germline assignment: CDR1 SNHLY and CDR2 FYNNEI. The germline V and J ends were trimmed by 3 bases and 5 bases, with 5 bases remaining between them.

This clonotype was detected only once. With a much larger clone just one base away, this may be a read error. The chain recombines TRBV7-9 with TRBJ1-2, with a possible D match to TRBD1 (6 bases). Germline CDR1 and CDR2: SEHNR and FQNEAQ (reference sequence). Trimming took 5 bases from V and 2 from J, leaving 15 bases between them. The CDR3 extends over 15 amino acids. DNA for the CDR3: TGTGCCAGCAGCACCCGGGGGGGGCTCAACTATGGCTACACCTTC. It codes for CASSTRGGLNYGYTF.

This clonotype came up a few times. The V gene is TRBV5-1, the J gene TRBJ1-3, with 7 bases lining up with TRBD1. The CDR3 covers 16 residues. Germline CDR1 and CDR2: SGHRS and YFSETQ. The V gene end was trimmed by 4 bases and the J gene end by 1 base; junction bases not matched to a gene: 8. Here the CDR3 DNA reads TGCGCCAGCAGCGATAGACAGGGCCGGTCTGGAAACACCATATATTTT. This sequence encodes CASSDRQGRSGNTIYF.